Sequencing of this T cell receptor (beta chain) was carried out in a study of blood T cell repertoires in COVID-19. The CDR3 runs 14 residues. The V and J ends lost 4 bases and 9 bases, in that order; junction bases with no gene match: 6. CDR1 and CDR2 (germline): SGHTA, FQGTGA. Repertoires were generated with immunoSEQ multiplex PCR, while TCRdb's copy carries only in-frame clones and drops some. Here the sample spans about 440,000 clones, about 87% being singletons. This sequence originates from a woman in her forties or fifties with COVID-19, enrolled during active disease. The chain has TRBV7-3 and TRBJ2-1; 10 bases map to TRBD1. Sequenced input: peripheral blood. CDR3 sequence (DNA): TGTGCCAGCAGCTCGGGACAGGGGATAAGTGAGCAGTTCTTC. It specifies CASSSGQGISEQFF. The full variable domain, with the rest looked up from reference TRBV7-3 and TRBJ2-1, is GAGVSQTPSNKVTEKGKYVELRCDPISGHTALYWYRQSLGQGPEFLIYFQGTGAADDSGLPNDRFFAVRPEGSVSTLKIQRTERGDSAVYLCASSSGQGISEQFFGPGTRLTVL.